In this sample, the clone carrying this T cell receptor beta chain turned up a few times. The antigen is unknown. The CDR3 totals 15 residues. CDR1 and CDR2 (germline): MDHEN, SYDVKM. Trimming cost V 6 bases and J 4 bases, with 15 bases left between them. The sample belongs to a study of response to subunit inactivated influenza vaccine. Findings of the study overall: T cells newly recruited by each seasonal influenza vaccination are few, the authors suggested.

MiXCR, applied by TCRdb to the RT-PCR reads, yields one record per CDR3 protein. This table holds about 800,000 distinct CDR3 sequences, over 20% found once. The TCR was taken from a man over 45 who received an inactivated influenza vaccine. This chain links TRBV28 with TRBJ2-2; possible D gene TRBD2, 6 bases. The sequenced sample was PBMCs from blood, obtained 5 to 6 days after vaccination. The CDR3 DNA reads TGTGCCAGCAGGACCCTAGCGAAGTTCACCGGGGAGCTGTTTTTT. As protein: CASRTLAKFTGELFF.